A selection of T cell receptor beta chains follows, all from one sample in a study of shared clonotypes between healthy human individuals. Data came from immunoSEQ multiplex PCR; TCRdb stores just in-frame clones and leaves some out. Here the sample spans roughly 2,300,000 clones, about nine tenths being singletons. Sample: naive CD4+ T cells from PBMCs. These receptors originate from a man younger than 35 in good health. Some clones in this sample may be carry-over from other donors' samples. CDR3s include the opening cysteine and the closing phenylalanine or tryptophan. Fields, in order: V gene, D gene, clone size, J gene, CDR3 protein, CDR3 DNA. The D gene is left open where the match is weak. The size entry is marked missing in some rows and otherwise reads once, few, many or a size class.

>TRBV28|-|-|TRBJ2-3
CASSLAGRSDTQYF
TGTGCCAGCAGTTTAGCGGGACGCTCAGATACGCAGTATTTT
>TRBV7-9|-|-|TRBJ1-4
CASSLPGEKLFF
TGTGCCAGCAGCTTGCCAGGCGAAAAACTGTTTTTT
>TRBV6-5|TRBD1|-|TRBJ1-5
CASRTRDSGQPQHF
TGTGCCAGCAGAACCCGGGACAGTGGTCAGCCCCAGCATTTT
>TRBV2|-|-|TRBJ2-5
CASRSPGGTQYF
TGTGCCTCCCGATCGCCCGGAGGGACCCAGTACTTC
>TRBV30|-|once|TRBJ1-4
CAWSVGQPNEKLFF
TGTGCCTGGAGTGTTGGGCAGCCTAATGAAAAACTGTTTTTT
>TRBV29-1|-|-|TRBJ2-7
CSVADSYEQYF
TGCAGCGTAGCGGACTCCTACGAGCAGTACTTC
>TRBV28|TRBD1|-|TRBJ1-5
CAWGTGNQPQHF
TGTGCCTGGGGGACAGGTAATCAGCCCCAGCATTTT
>TRBV28|-|-|TRBJ2-3
CASSLIAGTNTDTQYF
TGTGCCAGCAGTTTAATCGCGGGAACTAACACAGATACGCAGTATTTT
>TRBV7-8|-|-|TRBJ1-6
CASSRSGDGGGMSSPLHF
TGTGCCAGCAGCCGATCAGGGGATGGTGGGGGAATGAGTTCACCCCTCCACTTT
>TRBV21-1|-|-|TRBJ2-5
CASSVPLAVYQETQYF
TGTGCCAGCAGCGTCCCCCTAGCAGTGTACCAAGAGACCCAGTACTTC
>TRBV4-1|-|-|TRBJ2-2
CASSQGRGNTGELFF
TGCGCCAGCAGCCAAGGTCGGGGGAACACCGGGGAGCTGTTTTTT